This T cell receptor (beta chain) stems from a study of shared clonotypes between healthy human individuals. This clone was seen only once. The CDR3 is 13 residues long. J lost 9 bases, V lost 4 bases, and 5 bases had no gene match. Germline CDR1 and CDR2: MNHNS and SASEGT. The protocol was immunoSEQ multiplex PCR, while the TCRdb copy is restricted to in-frame clones and leaves out a portion. The table has approximately 440,000 clones, 77% seen once. This clonotype was obtained from a woman between 40 and 50 years old in good health. Some clones in this sample may be carry-over from other donors' samples. The gene calls are TRBV6-1 and TRBJ2-1, with 8 bases that match TRBD1. Source material: PBMCs. The CDR3 protein is CASSATGVLEQFF. CDR3 DNA: TGTGCCAGCAGTGCGACAGGGGTTCTTGAGCAGTTCTTC.